The 7 T cell receptor beta chains listed next were all sequenced from one sample in a study of CD8 T cells in ankylosing spondylitis. TCRdb redid the calling of the 5' RACE reads with MiXCR, one entry per CDR3 protein. This table holds roughly 440,000 distinct CDR3 sequences, roughly a sixth found once. The antigens of these receptors remain unknown. Study results and caveats: A TCR beta motif of roughly 8 highly homologous variants seemed to mark ankylosing spondylitis blood.

The sequenced material came from blood, either unsorted or a sorted T cell fraction (not recorded which). These receptors came from a male donor with ankylosing spondylitis.

This clonotype appeared many times. V is TRBV10-3 and J is TRBJ2-1; 8 bases align to TRBD2. Trimming cost V 2 bases and J 0 bases; bases outside gene matches: 0. Germline V gene data show CDR1 as ENHRY and CDR2 as SYGVKD. This CDR3 has 15 residues. DNA for the CDR3: TGTGCCATCAGTGAGAGCGGGGGCTCCTACAATGAGCAGTTCTTC. Its translation: CAISESGGSYNEQFF.

The chain joins TRBV20-1 to TRBJ2-3, with 10 positions matching TRBD2. Germline CDR1 is DFQATT and CDR2 is SNEGSKA (reference sequence). This CDR3 comprises 16 residues. J lost 0 bases, V lost 4 bases, and 7 bases had no gene match. CDR3 DNA sequence: TGCAGTGCTACCGACCCACTAGCGGGGAGCACAGATACGCAGTATTTT. Its translation is CSATDPLAGSTDTQYF.

This chain uses TRBV10-2 with TRBJ1-4; D perhaps matches TRBD1 (6 bases). The germline CDR1 and CDR2 sequences are WSHSY and SAAADI. Trimming pared 3 bases from V and 8 bases from J, leaving 19 bases between. This CDR3 comprises 16 residues. The chain's CDR3 is CASSDRRGRSKEKLFF. CDR3 nucleotide sequence: TGCGCCAGCAGTGATAGGCGGGGGCGGTCCAAGGAAAAACTGTTTTTT.

This clonotype was counted between two and nine times. This chain joins TRBV5-1 and TRBJ2-1; D gene ambiguous. V lost 9 bases and J 4 bases, leaving 5 bases between the germline ends. Germline assignment: CDR1 SGHRS and CDR2 YFSETQ. The CDR3 contains 10 residues. The CDR3 DNA follows: TGCGCCACCGTATACAATGAGCAGTTCTTC. This gives the protein CATVYNEQFF.

This clonotype has a handful of counts. The rearrangement links TRBV7-3 to TRBJ2-2; tentative D call: TRBD1 (5 bases). Germline CDR1 SGHTA, CDR2 FQGTGA. Trimming removed 5 bases at V and 4 bases at J, with 11 bases between. There are 14 residues in the CDR3. CDR3 region: CASSPPTATGELFF. CDR3 coding DNA: TGTGCCAGCAGCCCTCCGACAGCCACCGGGGAGCTGTTTTTT.

The V gene is TRBV6-5, the J gene TRBJ1-5; no clear D. In germline, CDR1 is MNHEY, CDR2 SVGAGI. The V gene lost 4 bases and the J gene lost 0 bases, with 10 bases spanning the gap. CDR3 length: 15 amino acids. The CDR3 sequence: CASSSERASNQPQHF. In DNA form, the CDR3 reads TGTGCCAGCAGTTCCGAGAGGGCTAGCAATCAGCCCCAGCATTTT.

The V and J genes are TRBV5-6 and TRBJ2-1; 14 bases fit TRBD2. The CDR3 sequence is 15 residues long. V was clipped by 4 bases and J by 9 bases; unmatched bases: 6. The V gene's germline CDR1 is SGHDT and CDR2 YYEEEE. CDR3 loop: CASSTGLAGGSEQFF. CDR3 DNA sequence: TGTGCCAGCAGCACAGGACTAGCGGGGGGATCTGAGCAGTTCTTC.